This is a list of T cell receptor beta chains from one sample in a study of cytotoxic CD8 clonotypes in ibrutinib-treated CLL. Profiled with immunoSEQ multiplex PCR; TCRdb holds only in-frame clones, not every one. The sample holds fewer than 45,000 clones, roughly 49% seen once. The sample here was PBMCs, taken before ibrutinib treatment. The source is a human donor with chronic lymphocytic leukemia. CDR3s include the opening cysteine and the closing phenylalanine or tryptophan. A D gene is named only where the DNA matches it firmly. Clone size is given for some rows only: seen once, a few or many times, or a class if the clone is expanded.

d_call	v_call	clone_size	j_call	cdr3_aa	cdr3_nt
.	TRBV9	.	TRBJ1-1	CASSVGENTEAFF	TGTGCCAGCAGCGTAGGGGAGAACACTGAAGCTTTCTTT
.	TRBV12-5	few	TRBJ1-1	CASGLEPGAEAFF	TGTGCTAGTGGTTTGGAGCCGGGAGCTGAAGCTTTCTTT
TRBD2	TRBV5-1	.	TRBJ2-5	CASSLYPLAGGQETQYF	TGCGCCAGCAGCTTGTATCCACTAGCGGGGGGCCAAGAGACCCAGTACTTC
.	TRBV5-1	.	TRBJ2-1	CASSLARGTYNEQFF	TGCGCCAGCAGCTTGGCTCGGGGTACCTACAATGAGCAGTTCTTC
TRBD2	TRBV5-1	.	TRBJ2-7	CASSLAGSGGARYF	TGCGCCAGCAGCTTGGCCGGTAGCGGGGGGGCCCGGTACTTC
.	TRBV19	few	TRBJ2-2	CASHLAYRVGELFF	TGTGCCAGTCACCTAGCGTACCGGGTCGGGGAGCTGTTTTTT
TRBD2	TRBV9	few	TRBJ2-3	CASSASGGASDTQYF	TGTGCCAGCAGCGCTAGCGGGGGGGCTTCAGATACGCAGTATTTT
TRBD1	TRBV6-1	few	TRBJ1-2	CASSEARTGRGGYGYTF	TGTGCCAGCAGTGAAGCGCGGACAGGGAGAGGGGGATATGGCTACACCTTC
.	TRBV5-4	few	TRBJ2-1	CASSRPLRDPEGNEQFF	TGTGCCAGCAGCCGCCCCCTTCGGGACCCGGAAGGAAATGAGCAGTTCTTC
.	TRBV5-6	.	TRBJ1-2	CASSLGDRVNYGYTF	TGTGCCAGCAGCTTGGGGGACCGAGTAAACTATGGCTACACCTTC
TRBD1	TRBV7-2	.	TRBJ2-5	CASSLDRGPETQYF	TGTGCCAGCAGCTTGGACAGGGGGCCAGAGACCCAGTACTTC
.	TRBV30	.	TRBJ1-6	CAWSSTRSSYNSPLHF	TGTGCCTGGAGTAGCACCAGAAGCTCCTATAATTCACCCCTCCACTTT
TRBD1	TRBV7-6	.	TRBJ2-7	CASTLTGSSYEQYF	TGTGCCAGCACCCTGACAGGGAGCTCCTACGAGCAGTACTTC
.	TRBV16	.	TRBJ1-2	CASSQPTYGYTF	TGTGCCAGCAGCCAACCTACCTATGGCTACACCTTC
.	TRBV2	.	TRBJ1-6	CASGRRLNSPLHF	TGTGCCAGCGGGCGACGTTTAAATTCACCCCTCCACTTT
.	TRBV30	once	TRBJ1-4	CAWSQGRNEKLFF	TGTGCCTGGAGTCAGGGTCGGAATGAAAAACTGTTTTTT
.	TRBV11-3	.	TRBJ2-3	CASSLGPDSTDTQYF	TGTGCCAGCAGCTTAGGGCCCGATAGCACAGATACGCAGTATTTT
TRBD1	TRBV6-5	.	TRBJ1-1	CASSSQGARTEAFF	TGTGCCAGCAGTTCCCAGGGGGCTAGGACTGAAGCTTTCTTT
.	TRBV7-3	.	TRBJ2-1	CASRQGYEQFF	TGTGCCAGCAGGCAGGGCTATGAGCAGTTCTTC
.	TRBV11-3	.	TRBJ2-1	CASSPSSYNEQFF	TGTGCCAGCAGTCCTAGCTCCTACAATGAGCAGTTCTTC
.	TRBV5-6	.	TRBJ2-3	CASSPGPSRDTQYF	TGTGCCAGCAGCCCGGGACCTTCTAGGGATACGCAGTATTTT
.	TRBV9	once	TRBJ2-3	CASSLTSLSGTDTQYF	TGTGCCAGCAGCCTTACGTCACTTTCTGGCACAGATACGCAGTATTTT
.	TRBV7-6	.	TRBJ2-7	CASSFGGSYEQYF	TGTGCCAGCAGCTTCGGCGGGTCCTACGAGCAGTACTTC
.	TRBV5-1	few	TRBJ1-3	CASSLFGSSGNTIYF	TGCGCCAGCAGCTTGTTTGGCAGCTCTGGAAACACCATATATTTT
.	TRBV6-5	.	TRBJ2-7	CASSYQGFDYEQYF	TGTGCCAGCAGTTACCAGGGCTTCGACTACGAGCAGTACTTC
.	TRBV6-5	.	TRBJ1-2	CASSYSPSGVYGYTF	TGTGCCAGCAGTTACTCCCCTTCCGGGGTCTATGGCTACACCTTC
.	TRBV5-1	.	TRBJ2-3	CASSLWVSTDTQYF	TGCGCCAGCAGCTTGTGGGTTAGCACAGATACGCAGTATTTT
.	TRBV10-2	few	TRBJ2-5	CASFDPGYKTQYF	TGCGCCAGCTTTGATCCAGGGTATAAGACCCAGTACTTC
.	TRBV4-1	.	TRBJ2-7	CASSQEGTLSSYEQYF	TGCGCCAGCAGCCAAGAAGGGACATTGAGCTCCTACGAGCAGTACTTC
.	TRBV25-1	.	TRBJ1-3	CASSDTLSGNTIYF	TGTGCCAGCAGTGACACTCTCTCTGGAAACACCATATATTTT
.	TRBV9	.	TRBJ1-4	CASSSQVGLQEKLFF	TGTGCCAGCAGCTCGCAGGTGGGGCTCCAAGAAAAACTGTTTTTT
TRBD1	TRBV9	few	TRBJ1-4	CASSADRGGEKLFF	TGTGCCAGCAGCGCCGACAGGGGCGGTGAAAAACTGTTTTTT
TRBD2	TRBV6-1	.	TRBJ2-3	CASTPGLEGDTQYF	TGTGCCAGCACCCCGGGACTAGAGGGGGATACGCAGTATTTT
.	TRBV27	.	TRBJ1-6	CASSWVNTNSPLHF	TGTGCCAGCAGCTGGGTAAATACTAATTCACCCCTCCACTTT
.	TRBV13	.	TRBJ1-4	CASSSGQDEKLFF	TGTGCCAGCAGCTCAGGACAAGATGAAAAACTGTTTTTT
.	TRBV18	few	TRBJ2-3	CASSPGDDTQYF	TGTGCCAGCTCCCCCGGGGACGATACGCAGTATTTT
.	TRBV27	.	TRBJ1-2	CAARLMVPYGYTF	TGTGCCGCCAGACTAATGGTGCCCTATGGCTACACCTTC